The 31 T cell receptor beta chains given below trace back to one sample, sequenced in a study of T cell repertoires in cytomegalovirus infection. Using its own MiXCR run on the reads, TCRdb lists one record per CDR3 protein. The table lists about 830,000 distinct CDR3 sequences, approximately 32% of them singletons. Their target antigens are unknown. The specimen was cultured CD8+ T cells from PBMCs, collected from culture after CMV antigen stimulation. The origin of the receptors is a human donor in good health (CMV status not recorded). Some clones in this sample may be carry-over from other donors' samples.

The chain couples TRBV28 to TRBJ2-1; either TRBD1 or TRBD2 may supply D (5 bases each). The CDR3 is 17 amino acids. CDR1 is MDHEN and CDR2 is SYDVKM in the germline V gene. V shed 7 bases and J shed 4 bases, with 23 bases lying between them. The chain's CDR3 is CASKLVKGTPRYNEQFF. Written as DNA, the CDR3 is TGTGCCAGCAAGCTGGTGAAGGGGACCCCCCGATACAATGAGCAGTTCTTC.

This clonotype has at least ten counts. The chain links TRBV7-8 to TRBJ2-7, with D perhaps matching TRBD2 (5 bases). This CDR3 is built from 15 residues. V was clipped by 1 base and J by 2 bases, with 12 bases between them. In germline, CDR1 is SGHVS, CDR2 FQNEAQ. The CDR3 DNA is TGTGCCAGCAGCTTAGGCTTCGGGAAGGCCTACGAGCAGTACGTC. It yields the protein CASSLGFGKAYEQYV.

This clonotype showed up many times. The chain couples TRBV12-3 or TRBV12-4 to TRBJ2-1; D is tentatively TRBD1 or TRBD2 (5 bases each). Trimming took off 4 bases at V and 0 bases at J, with 13 bases between the two ends. The CDR3 length is 16 residues. DNA of the CDR3: TGTGCCAGCAGTTCTCCGGGACCTCGCTCCTACAATGAGCAGTTCTTC. Protein: CASSSPGPRSYNEQFF.

The V gene is TRBV4-3, the J gene TRBJ2-1; 8 bases map to TRBD1. Germline assignment: CDR1 LGHNA and CDR2 YSLEER. CDR3 length: 16 residues. The V and J ends lost 0 bases and 2 bases, in that order; junction bases with no gene match: 3. CDR3 nucleotides: TGCGCCAGCAGCCAAGACAGGGGGCGCGCCTACAATGAGCAGTTCTTC. It codes for CASSQDRGRAYNEQFF.

This clonotype was seen only a few times. The V gene is TRBV11-1, the J gene TRBJ1-5; D might be TRBD1 (6 bases). Trimming stripped 4 bases from V and 4 bases from J, with 20 bases between. The CDR3 spans 17 residues. CDR1 is SGHAT, CDR2 FQDESV, per germline (reference sequence). The CDR3 protein is CASSSKGGLRENQPQHF. CDR3 nucleotides: TGTGCCAGCAGCTCAAAAGGGGGGCTTCGGGAGAATCAGCCCCAGCATTTT.

The chain is built from TRBV6-5 and TRBJ1-2, with TRBD1 as a possible D gene (6 bases). From germline, CDR1 is MNHEY and CDR2 SVGAGI. The CDR3 consists of 14 residues. V was clipped by 5 bases and J by 4 bases, with 14 bases between them. The CDR3 DNA follows: TGTGCCAGCAGTCACAGGGACTTGGGCTATGGCTACACCTTC. Translation: CASSHRDLGYGYTF.

The chain uses TRBV10-2 and TRBJ1-5, with 8 bases identical to TRBD1. Losses at the gene ends were 5 bases for V and 3 bases for J; bases not matched to a gene: 9. The CDR3 consists of 16 residues. Looked up from germline, CDR1 is WSHSY and CDR2 is SAAADI. The CDR3 region has the DNA TGCGCCAGCAGTCTTACCTGGACAGGGTCCAATCAGCCCCAGCATTTT. Protein: CASSLTWTGSNQPQHF.

The chain links TRBV10-2 to TRBJ2-7; D gene unclear. V gave up 3 bases and J gave up 0 bases, with 12 bases separating them. This CDR3 is built from 15 residues. Germline V CDR1 and CDR2: WSHSY, SAAADI. The CDR3 here is CASSEGPSGSYEQYF. For the CDR3, the DNA is TGCGCCAGCAGTGAAGGCCCCTCGGGCTCCTACGAGCAGTACTTC.

The V and J genes are TRBV7-2 and TRBJ2-7; the match to TRBD2 covers 7 bases. This CDR3 comprises 16 residues. The germline V gene has CDR1 SGHTA and CDR2 FQGNSA. The junction had 12 bases not matched to a gene; V was cut back by 4 bases and J by 3 bases. The CDR3: CASSSGKRAGFYEQYF. CDR3 DNA: TGTGCCAGCAGCTCGGGTAAGCGAGCGGGGTTCTACGAGCAGTACTTC.

This clonotype was seen at least ten times. The V gene is TRBV7-9, the J gene TRBJ1-1; D is uncertain. The germline gives CDR1 SEHNR, CDR2 FQNEAQ (reference sequence). This CDR3 is built from 12 residues. The V end lost 3 bases, the J end lost 6 bases, and 8 bases lay between the germline ends. The CDR3 region is CASSFLASEAFF. The CDR3 DNA sequence: TGTGCCAGCAGCTTCCTAGCATCTGAAGCTTTCTTT. The entire variable domain, with the rest obtained from reference TRBV7-9 and TRBJ1-1, is as follows: DTGVSQNPRHKITKRGQNVTFRCDPISEHNRLYWYRQTLGQGPEFLTYFQNEAQLEKSRLLSDRFSAERPKGSFSTLEIQRTEQGDSAMYLCASSFLASEAFFGQGTRLTVV.

This clonotype has at least ten counts. The chain links TRBV7-8 to TRBJ2-3, with 9 bases that match TRBD2. Germline V lookup: CDR1 SGHVS, CDR2 FQNEAQ. The CDR3 loop spans 16 amino acids. The J segment lost 2 bases and the V segment lost 0 bases, leaving 3 bases of the junction unmatched. CDR3 region: CASSLAVAGATDTQYF. The CDR3 nucleotides are TGTGCCAGCAGCTTAGCGGTAGCGGGGGCCACAGATACGCAGTATTTT.

At least ten counts were recorded for this clonotype. This rearrangement joins TRBV7-9 to TRBJ2-1; 8 nucleotides line up with TRBD1. V lost 5 bases to trimming and J lost 2 bases; unmatched junction nucleotides: 5. Germline-derived CDR1 and CDR2 are SEHNR and FQNEAQ (reference sequence). This CDR3 region has 15 residues. As DNA, the CDR3 is TGTGCCAGCAGCCCCGGGGACAGGACCTACAATGAGCAGTTCTTC. Encoded protein: CASSPGDRTYNEQFF.

In its sample, this clonotype was seen a few times. The chain combines TRBV24-1 with TRBJ2-3, with D hard to call. The germline V and J ends were trimmed by 5 bases and 0 bases, with 5 bases remaining between them. CDR1 and CDR2 (germline): KGHDR, SFDVKD. CDR3 length: 13 amino acids. Written as DNA, the CDR3 is TGTGCCACCAGTGGACCGAGCACAGATACGCAGTATTTT. It is translated as CATSGPSTDTQYF.

The rearrangement links TRBV13 to TRBJ2-5; TRBD2 aligns across 12 bases. Germline lookup yields CDR1 PRHDT and CDR2 FYEKMQ (reference sequence). The trim removed 4 bases at V and 4 bases at J, leaving 7 bases unmatched. The CDR3 spans 16 residues. The CDR3 DNA reads TGTGCCAGCAGCTCCGAGACTAGCGGGGGCGGAGAGACCCAGTACTTC. Amino acids: CASSSETSGGGETQYF.

This sequence joins TRBV28 and TRBJ2-2; no definite D call. This CDR3 comprises 15 residues. CDR1 MDHEN and CDR2 SYDVKM come from the germline V gene. V was shortened by 3 bases and J by 8 bases, with 16 bases between the two germline ends. CDR3 amino acids: CASSFILEPPGELFF. The DNA of the CDR3 is TGTGCCAGCAGTTTTATCCTGGAACCCCCGGGGGAGCTGTTTTTT.

The chain couples TRBV19 to TRBJ1-2, with D tentatively TRBD1 (5 bases). Germline V lookup: CDR1 LNHDA, CDR2 SQIVND (reference sequence). V lost 3 bases, J lost 7 bases, and 9 bases lay in between. The CDR3 extends over 12 amino acids. The CDR3 spells CASSIGGVGYTF. CDR3 nucleotide sequence: TGTGCCAGTAGTATTGGAGGGGTTGGCTACACCTTC.

The chain carries TRBV6-2 or TRBV6-3 and TRBJ1-1; D possibly corresponds to TRBD1 (5 bases). CDR3 length equals 13 residues. Germline CDR1 and CDR2: MNHEY and SVGEGT. V lost 4 bases, J lost 5 bases, and 11 bases lay in between. CDR3 DNA sequence: TGTGCCAGCAGTTCCGGGGCCCCGACTGAAGCTTTCTTT. This gives the protein CASSSGAPTEAFF.

A word on this clonotype: This is likely a read error, given that the CDR3 carries no conserved phenylalanine or tryptophan at its end. CDR3 coding DNA: TGTGCTAGCAGCCCTGAAACGGGGGCGAATGAGCAGTTCTCC. This sequence encodes CASSPETGANEQFS. This chain links TRBV7-6 with TRBJ2-1; D possibly matches TRBD1 or TRBD2 (6 bases each). Per germline, CDR1 SGHVS and CDR2 FNYEAQ. This CDR3 is 14 amino acids long.

This clonotype was found a few times. This chain connects TRBV5-5 to TRBJ2-1; 8 nucleotides align to TRBD2. The J segment lost 9 bases and the V segment lost 3 bases, leaving 11 bases of the junction unmatched. CDR3 length: 15 residues. The germline V gene has CDR1 SGHKS and CDR2 YYEKEE (reference sequence). The CDR3 DNA is TGTGCCAGCAGCTCCGAAATTAGCGGGGTTCTTGAGCAGTTCTTC. This sequence encodes CASSSEISGVLEQFF.

V usage is TRBV7-2 and J usage is TRBJ1-5; no reliable D call. Deletions cut 5 bases from V and 0 bases from J, with 11 bases between. This CDR3 has 15 residues. Germline-derived CDR1 and CDR2 are SGHTA and FQGNSA. CDR3 bases: TGTGCCAGCAGCCCAATCGGGAATAGCAATCAGCCCCAGCATTTT. The encoded protein is CASSPIGNSNQPQHF.

J is TRBJ1-1 and V is TRBV4-1, with TRBD1 identical over 12 bases. V shed 4 bases and J 3 bases; nucleotides not matched to a gene: 12. The CDR3 is made up of 18 amino acids. Germline V CDR1 and CDR2: MGHRA, YSYEKL. As DNA, the CDR3 is TGCGCCAGCAGCCCTGGACTGCTCGGGACAGGGGGCCACACTGAAGCTTTCTTT. Amino acid sequence: CASSPGLLGTGGHTEAFF.

This clonotype showed up just a few times. Compared with germline, one end of the junction differs, possibly owing to a read error. This chain connects TRBV27 to TRBJ1-1; 7 nucleotides match TRBD1. This CDR3 spans 17 amino acids. Germline CDR1 is MNHEY and CDR2 is SMNVEV (reference sequence). CDR3 in amino acids: CASSLLSRGERNTEAFF. The CDR3 nucleotides are TGTGCTAGCAGTTTATTGTCCAGGGGGGAGAGAAACACTGAAGCTTTCTTT.

The chain is built from TRBV10-2 and TRBJ2-1; D unresolved. CDR3 size: 12 residues. Germline assignment: CDR1 WSHSY and CDR2 SAAADI. The germline V and J ends were trimmed by 6 bases and 7 bases, with 10 bases remaining between them. The CDR3 DNA is TGCGCCAGCAGGTCCGTTCGGAATGAGCAGTTCTTC. Amino acids: CASRSVRNEQFF.

This chain links TRBV6-2 or TRBV6-3 with TRBJ2-1; the D is unclear. This CDR3 is built from 11 residues. The germline V and J ends were trimmed by 8 bases and 9 bases, with 11 bases remaining between them. The germline V gene encodes CDR1 MNHEY and CDR2 SVGEGT. The CDR3 loop is CASSRAPEQFF. In DNA, the CDR3 is TGTGCCAGCTCGCGCGCCCCTGAGCAGTTCTTC.

The gene calls are TRBV7-9 and TRBJ2-3, with no clear D. CDR1 is SEHNR, CDR2 FQNEAQ, per germline (reference sequence). Trimming took off 4 bases at V and 7 bases at J, with 21 bases between the two ends. The CDR3 length is 16 residues. In nucleotides, the CDR3 is TGTGCCAGCAGCTCCGGACGGTCAATGTCCCTCAATACGCAGTATTTT. Encoded protein: CASSSGRSMSLNTQYF.

The V and J genes are TRBV12-3 or TRBV12-4 and TRBJ1-5; no definite D call. V was shortened by 5 bases and J by 6 bases, with 11 bases between the two germline ends. This CDR3 is 13 amino acids long. This CDR3 reads CASSLQRGQPQHF. Here the CDR3 DNA reads TGTGCCAGCAGTCTTCAAAGAGGTCAGCCCCAGCATTTT.

This clonotype was seen a few times. This sequence joins TRBV7-8 and TRBJ1-1; TRBD1 aligns across 7 bases. This CDR3 spans 16 amino acids. Germline CDR1 SGHVS, CDR2 FQNEAQ. The ends lost 2 bases at V and 5 bases at J; junction bases unmatched: 11. The CDR3 loop reads CASSLIRRTGGTEAFF. CDR3 DNA sequence: TGTGCCAGCAGCTTAATCCGTCGGACAGGTGGAACTGAAGCTTTCTTT.

This clonotype came up many times. The chain recombines TRBV7-2 with TRBJ1-2; TRBD1 might be the D (6 bases). The V and J ends lost 5 bases and 2 bases respectively, with 12 bases between them. The CDR3 has 14 residues. Germline V gene sequence: CDR1 SGHTA, CDR2 FQGNSA. The DNA for the CDR3 is TGTGCCAGCAGCCCGTGGACAGTGAACTATGGCTACACCTTC. It encodes CASSPWTVNYGYTF.

This sequence joins TRBV6-2 or TRBV6-3 and TRBJ1-5; TRBD1 aligns across 7 bases. Per germline, CDR1 MNHEY and CDR2 SVGEGT. There are 14 residues in the CDR3. V was clipped by 5 bases and J by 5 bases; unmatched bases: 6. DNA of the CDR3: TGTGCCAGCAGTCATCGACAGGGATATCAGCCCCAGCATTTT. This codes for CASSHRQGYQPQHF.

This clonotype showed up just a few times. The chain links TRBV7-8 to TRBJ2-5; TRBD2 matches at 9 bases. The V segment lost 7 bases and the J segment 4 bases; nucleotides outside the gene matches: 10. Germline loops: CDR1 SGHVS, CDR2 FQNEAQ. The CDR3 loop spans 15 amino acids. In DNA, the CDR3 is TGTGCCAGCACACTCGAGCGGGGGGACAGAGAGACCCAGTACTTC. It encodes CASTLERGDRETQYF.

This clonotype was seen only a few times. The CDR3 loop is CASSEWNTGELFF. The CDR3 DNA reads TGTGCCAGCTCGGAATGGAACACCGGGGAGCTGTTTTTT. The V and J genes are TRBV7-8 and TRBJ2-2; D gene unclear. Germline V lookup: CDR1 SGHVS, CDR2 FQNEAQ. V dropped 8 bases and J dropped 1 base, with 8 bases sitting between them. The CDR3 has 13 residues.